Each of the 9 T cell receptor beta chains below was sequenced from the same sample in a study of CD8 T cells in ankylosing spondylitis. TCRdb used MiXCR to reprocess the 5' RACE reads, holding one entry per CDR3 protein. This sample has 100,000 to 150,000 distinct CDR3 sequences, with roughly 9% found just once. Specimen: blood, either unsorted or a sorted T cell fraction (not recorded which). Receptors were obtained from a male donor with ankylosing spondylitis or in good health (not recorded which).

J is TRBJ2-7 and V is TRBV7-3, with no clear D. The CDR3 consists of 15 residues. Trimming shortened V by 2 bases and J by 2 bases, and 13 bases separated the two germline ends. The germline CDR1 and CDR2 sequences are SGHTA and FQGTGA. For the CDR3, the DNA is TGTGCCAGCAGCTTAGGGTCCTTATCCGCCTACGAGCAGTACTTC. Translating it yields CASSLGSLSAYEQYF. Variable domain in full (rest from reference TRBV7-3 and TRBJ2-7): GAGVSQTPSNKVTEKGKYVELRCDPISGHTALYWYRQSLGQGPEFLIYFQGTGAADDSGLPNDRFFAVRPEGSVSTLKIQRTERGDSAVYLCASSLGSLSAYEQYFGPGTRLTVT.

This chain joins TRBV7-2 and TRBJ1-3; D gene uncertain. The CDR3 is 16 residues long. The V and J ends lost 3 bases and 0 bases respectively, with 12 bases between them. Germline V gene lookup returns CDR1 SGHTA and CDR2 FQGNSA. CDR3 bases: TGTGCCAGCAGCTTCCGGGGTGGGCGCTCTGGAAACACCATATATTTT. Its translation: CASSFRGGRSGNTIYF. The whole variable domain, remainder taken from reference TRBV7-2 and TRBJ1-3, is GAGVSQSPSNKVTEKGKDVELRCDPISGHTALYWYRQSLGQGLEFLIYFQGNSAPDKSGLPSDRFSAERTGGSVSTLTIQRTQQEDSAVYLCASSFRGGRSGNTIYFGEGSWLTVV.

This clonotype was counted at least ten times. This chain uses TRBV20-1 with TRBJ2-3, with D maybe TRBD2 (6 bases). Trimming removed 1 base at V and 0 bases at J, with 14 bases between. This CDR3 is built from 16 residues. Germline CDR1 is DFQATT and CDR2 is SNEGSKA (reference sequence). The CDR3 DNA reads TGCAGTGCTAGAGTCGGGACTGCCTCGAGCACAGATACGCAGTATTTT. It translates to CSARVGTASSTDTQYF.

This clonotype was counted many times. The chain couples TRBV4-1 to TRBJ2-5; 8 bases are shared with TRBD2. V was pared by 4 bases and J by 1 base, with 8 bases of the junction left unmatched. This CDR3 is built from 16 residues. From germline, CDR1 is MGHRA and CDR2 YSYEKL. The CDR3: CASSPDQLAAQETQYF. Written as DNA, the CDR3 is TGCGCCAGCAGCCCGGATCAACTAGCGGCCCAAGAGACCCAGTACTTC.

This clonotype was found a few times. V is TRBV29-1 and J is TRBJ2-6; tentative D call: TRBD2 (5 bases). V was shortened by 5 bases and J by 0 bases, with 14 bases between the two germline ends. Germline CDR1 SQVTM, CDR2 ANQGSEA. The length of the CDR3 is 16 residues. The CDR3 is CSVQQMRDSGANVLTF. In nucleotides, the CDR3 is TGCAGCGTTCAACAAATGAGGGACTCTGGGGCCAACGTCCTGACTTTC.

Ten or more counts support this clonotype. V is TRBV4-1 and J is TRBJ2-5; 10 bases align to TRBD1. J gave up 0 bases and V 0 bases, and 7 bases lay outside the gene matches. Per germline, CDR1 MGHRA and CDR2 YSYEKL. CDR3 length: 18 residues. CDR3 protein: CASSQDRGTGEYQETQYF. CDR3 DNA sequence: TGCGCCAGCAGCCAAGATCGTGGGACAGGGGAGTACCAAGAGACCCAGTACTTC.

The chain links TRBV5-1 to TRBJ1-1; no definite D call. Germline V gene sequence: CDR1 SGHRS, CDR2 YFSETQ. The V end was cut by 3 bases, the J end by 0 bases, with 12 bases between. CDR3 size: 15 residues. CDR3 nucleotides: TGCGCCAGCAGCTATACTATCTCCATGAACACTGAAGCTTTCTTT. Translated, it gives CASSYTISMNTEAFF.

This clonotype has a count of ten or more. The chain has TRBV4-3 and TRBJ1-3; no clear D gene. Trimming removed 0 bases from V and 0 bases from J, with 6 bases in between. CDR1 and CDR2 from the germline V gene are LGHNA and YSLEER. This CDR3 spans 15 amino acids. CDR3 in amino acids: CASSQEALSGNTIYF. In DNA, the CDR3 is TGCGCCAGCAGCCAAGAGGCCCTCTCTGGAAACACCATATATTTT.

The sample holds many counts of this clonotype. This rearrangement joins TRBV29-1 to TRBJ2-5, with D tentatively TRBD1 (6 bases). The CDR3 has 13 amino acids. Germline V gene sequence: CDR1 SQVTM, CDR2 ANQGSEA. Trimming shortened V by 6 bases and J by 1 base, and 12 bases separated the two germline ends. Written as DNA, the CDR3 is TGCAGCGTAGCCTGGACAGCCCAAGAGACCCAGTACTTC. Translation gives CSVAWTAQETQYF.